Listed below are T cell receptor beta chains from one sample, sequenced in a study of shared clonotypes between healthy human individuals. Sequencing used immunoSEQ multiplex PCR; TCRdb keeps in-frame clones, though not all of them. The sample shows about 2.1 million clones, 93% of them seen only once. Sequences were obtained from naive CD8+ T cells from PBMCs. The receptors here all came from a man between 18 and 29 years old in good health. Some clones in this sample may be carry-over from other donors' samples. CDR3s leave out the opening cysteine and the closing phenylalanine or tryptophan. Where a row states a size, it is once, few, many or the class of an expanded clone; other rows omit it.

abundance: -
j_gene: TRBJ2-2
v_gene: TRBV5-4
CDR3aa: ASSHTGTGGTGELF

abundance: -
j_gene: TRBJ2-7
v_gene: TRBV27
CDR3aa: ASSPDVSEQY

abundance: once
j_gene: TRBJ2-7
v_gene: TRBV27
CDR3aa: ASSLSVGTGVYEQY

abundance: -
j_gene: TRBJ2-7
v_gene: TRBV27
CDR3aa: ASSPFAGTSGSVDEQY

abundance: -
j_gene: TRBJ2-1
v_gene: TRBV7-6
CDR3aa: ASSHLAGGVLNEQF

abundance: -
j_gene: TRBJ2-2
v_gene: TRBV7-9
CDR3aa: ASSLTGLGGELF

abundance: -
j_gene: TRBJ2-5
v_gene: TRBV10-1
CDR3aa: ASNGGTGEQY

abundance: -
j_gene: TRBJ2-7
v_gene: TRBV7-9
CDR3aa: ASSFAGTVYEQY

abundance: -
j_gene: TRBJ2-7
v_gene: TRBV4-1
CDR3aa: ASSLARGAYEQY

abundance: once
j_gene: TRBJ2-5
v_gene: TRBV5-5
CDR3aa: ASSLGRGKASETQY

abundance: -
j_gene: TRBJ1-1
v_gene: TRBV25-1
CDR3aa: ASKVTPNTEAF

abundance: once
j_gene: TRBJ1-1
v_gene: TRBV9
CDR3aa: ASSAKTVSTEAF

abundance: once
j_gene: TRBJ1-1
v_gene: TRBV6-1
CDR3aa: ASSQGSGGAF

abundance: -
j_gene: TRBJ2-5
v_gene: TRBV10-3
CDR3aa: AIGGGGIEQY

abundance: -
j_gene: TRBJ2-3
v_gene: TRBV7-8
CDR3aa: ASSWEQGIFRTDTQY

abundance: -
j_gene: TRBJ1-5
v_gene: TRBV27
CDR3aa: ASSLSIGTVAQPQH

abundance: -
j_gene: TRBJ2-2
v_gene: TRBV7-9
CDR3aa: ASRDLAGGELF

abundance: -
j_gene: TRBJ2-1
v_gene: TRBV4-3
CDR3aa: ASSQGTGSYNEQF

abundance: -
j_gene: TRBJ2-1
v_gene: TRBV29-1
CDR3aa: SVDDYNEQF

abundance: once
j_gene: TRBJ1-3
v_gene: TRBV6-1
CDR3aa: ASSEAEGRWAEEGNTIY

abundance: -
j_gene: TRBJ2-5
v_gene: TRBV7-7
CDR3aa: ASSSTLQETQY

abundance: -
j_gene: TRBJ2-7
v_gene: TRBV19
CDR3aa: ASSMTGGIRGYEQY

abundance: -
j_gene: TRBJ2-4
v_gene: TRBV28
CDR3aa: ASHQVGHKNIQY

abundance: -
j_gene: TRBJ2-7
v_gene: TRBV21-1
CDR3aa: ASSKIGAEQY

abundance: -
j_gene: TRBJ2-1
v_gene: TRBV7-6
CDR3aa: ASSRDRDNEQF

abundance: once
j_gene: TRBJ1-2
v_gene: TRBV7-9
CDR3aa: ASSIPGQGFYGYT

abundance: -
j_gene: TRBJ2-6
v_gene: TRBV19
CDR3aa: ASSIAQGARSPYSGANVLT

abundance: -
j_gene: TRBJ1-3
v_gene: TRBV7-2
CDR3aa: ASSLVEGAHGNTIY

abundance: -
j_gene: TRBJ2-2
v_gene: TRBV29-1
CDR3aa: SAQFPNAGELF

abundance: -
j_gene: TRBJ2-7
v_gene: TRBV15
CDR3aa: ATSMGGESYEQY

abundance: -
j_gene: TRBJ1-1
v_gene: TRBV11-2
CDR3aa: ASSSPRGTEAF

abundance: -
j_gene: TRBJ2-7
v_gene: TRBV27
CDR3aa: ASSFGGNEQY

abundance: -
j_gene: TRBJ2-2
v_gene: TRBV7-9
CDR3aa: ASSLDSRTGELF

abundance: -
j_gene: TRBJ2-7
v_gene: TRBV2
CDR3aa: AGRVGSYEQY

abundance: -
j_gene: TRBJ2-2
v_gene: TRBV2
CDR3aa: ASVSGTRGRELF

abundance: -
j_gene: TRBJ2-5
v_gene: TRBV27
CDR3aa: ASSFDGTAIETQY

abundance: -
j_gene: TRBJ2-7
v_gene: TRBV6-1
CDR3aa: ASSVYDRGLLVEQY

abundance: -
j_gene: TRBJ2-6
v_gene: TRBV7-2
CDR3aa: ASSLRGGGANVLT

abundance: -
j_gene: TRBJ1-1
v_gene: TRBV28
CDR3aa: ASSLRGGEAF

abundance: -
j_gene: TRBJ2-1
v_gene: TRBV27
CDR3aa: ASSLLVPLMDEQF

abundance: once
j_gene: TRBJ1-1
v_gene: TRBV5-6
CDR3aa: ASSWDRDATEAF

abundance: -
j_gene: TRBJ1-5
v_gene: TRBV19
CDR3aa: ASTPGTGGNQPQH

abundance: -
j_gene: TRBJ2-6
v_gene: TRBV4-1
CDR3aa: ASSQVSRHSGANVLT

abundance: -
j_gene: TRBJ2-5
v_gene: TRBV10-3
CDR3aa: AINKGGDRKETQY

abundance: -
j_gene: TRBJ1-2
v_gene: TRBV28
CDR3aa: ASSSRGSLLYGYT